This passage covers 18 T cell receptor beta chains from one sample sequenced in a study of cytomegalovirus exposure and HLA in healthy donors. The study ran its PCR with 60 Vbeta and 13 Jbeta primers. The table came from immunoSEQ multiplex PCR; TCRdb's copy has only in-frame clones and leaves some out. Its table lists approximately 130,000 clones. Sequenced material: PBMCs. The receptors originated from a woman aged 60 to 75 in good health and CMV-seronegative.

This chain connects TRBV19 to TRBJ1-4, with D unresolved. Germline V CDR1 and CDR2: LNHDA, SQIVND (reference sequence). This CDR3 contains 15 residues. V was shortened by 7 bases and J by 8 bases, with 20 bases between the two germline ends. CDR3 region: CASNTRGKGDEKLFF. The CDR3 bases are TGTGCCAGTAATACGCGAGGGAAGGGAGACGAAAAACTGTTTTTT. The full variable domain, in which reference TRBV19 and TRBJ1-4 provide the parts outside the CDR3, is DGGITQSPKYLFRKEGQNVTLSCEQNLNHDAMYWYRQDPGQGLRLIYYSQIVNDFQKGDIAEGYSVSREKKESFPLTVTSAQKNPTAFYLCASNTRGKGDEKLFFGSGTQLSVL.

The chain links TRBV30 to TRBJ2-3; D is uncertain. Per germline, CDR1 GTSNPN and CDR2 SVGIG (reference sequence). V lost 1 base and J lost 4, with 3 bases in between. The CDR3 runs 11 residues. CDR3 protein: CAWSAADTQYF. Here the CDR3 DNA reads TGTGCCTGGAGTGCTGCAGATACGCAGTATTTT. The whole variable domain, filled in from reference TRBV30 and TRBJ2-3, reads SQTIHQWPATLVQPVGSPLSLECTVEGTSNPNLYWYRQAAGRGLQLLFYSVGIGQISSEVPQNLSASRPQDRQFILSSKKLLLSDSGFYLCAWSAADTQYFGPGTRLTVL.

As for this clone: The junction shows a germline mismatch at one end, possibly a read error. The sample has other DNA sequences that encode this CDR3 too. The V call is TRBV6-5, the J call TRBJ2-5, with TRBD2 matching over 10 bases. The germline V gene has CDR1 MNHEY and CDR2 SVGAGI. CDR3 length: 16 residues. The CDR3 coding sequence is TGCGCCAGCAGTTACGGGCTAGCGGGGGTAAAAGAGACCCAGTACTTC. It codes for CASSYGLAGVKETQYF.

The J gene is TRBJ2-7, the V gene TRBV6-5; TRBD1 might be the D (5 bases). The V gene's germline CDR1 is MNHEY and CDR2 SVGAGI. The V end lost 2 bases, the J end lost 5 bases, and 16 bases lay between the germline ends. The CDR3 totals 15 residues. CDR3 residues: CASSYSIREFDEQYF. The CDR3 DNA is TGTGCCAGCAGTTACAGTATCAGGGAATTCGACGAGCAGTACTTC.

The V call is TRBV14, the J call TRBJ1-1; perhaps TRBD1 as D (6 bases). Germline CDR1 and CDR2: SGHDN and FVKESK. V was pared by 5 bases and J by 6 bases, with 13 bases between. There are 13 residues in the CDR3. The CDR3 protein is CASSTQGIAEAFF. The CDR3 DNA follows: TGTGCCAGCAGCACCCAGGGGATTGCTGAAGCTTTCTTT. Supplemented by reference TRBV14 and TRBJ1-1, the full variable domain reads EAGVTQFPSHSVIEKGQTVTLRCDPISGHDNLYWYRRVMGKEIKFLLHFVKESKQDESGMPNNRFLAERTGGTYSTLKVQPAELEDSGVYFCASSTQGIAEAFFGQGTRLTVV.

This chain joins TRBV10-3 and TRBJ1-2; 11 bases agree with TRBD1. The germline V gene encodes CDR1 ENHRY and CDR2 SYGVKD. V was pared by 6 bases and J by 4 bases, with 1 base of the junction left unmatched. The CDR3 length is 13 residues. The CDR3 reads CAIRGQGAYGYTF. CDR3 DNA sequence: TGTGCCATCAGAGGACAGGGGGCCTATGGCTACACCTTC.

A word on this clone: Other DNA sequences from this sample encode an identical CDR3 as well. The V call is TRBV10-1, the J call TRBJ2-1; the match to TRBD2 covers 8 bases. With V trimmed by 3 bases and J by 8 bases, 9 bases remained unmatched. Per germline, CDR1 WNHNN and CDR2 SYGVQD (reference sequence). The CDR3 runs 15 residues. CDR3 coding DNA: TGCGCCAGCAGTGAATCCCTCGGGGGGGCAGATGAGCAGTTCTTC. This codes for CASSESLGGADEQFF.

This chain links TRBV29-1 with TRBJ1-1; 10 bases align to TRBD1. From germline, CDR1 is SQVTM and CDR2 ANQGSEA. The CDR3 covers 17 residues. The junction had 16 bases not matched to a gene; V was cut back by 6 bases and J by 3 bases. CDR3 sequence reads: CSVVRTGGLSVYTEAFF. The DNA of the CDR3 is TGCAGCGTCGTTAGGACAGGGGGGTTGTCGGTGTACACTGAAGCTTTCTTT.

CDR3 sequence: CAISVNQETQYF. In nucleotides, the CDR3 is TGTGCCATCAGTGTCAACCAAGAGACCCAGTACTTC. The chain combines TRBV10-3 with TRBJ2-5; D is unresolved. This CDR3 is built from 12 residues. CDR1 ENHRY and CDR2 SYGVKD come from the germline V gene. V was trimmed by 4 bases and J by 0 bases, leaving 3 bases between them.

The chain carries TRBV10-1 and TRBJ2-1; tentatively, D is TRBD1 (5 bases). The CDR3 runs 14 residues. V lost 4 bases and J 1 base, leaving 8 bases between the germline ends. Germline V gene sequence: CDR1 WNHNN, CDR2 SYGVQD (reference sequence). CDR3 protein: CASSGQRSYNEQFF. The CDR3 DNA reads TGCGCCAGCAGTGGACAGCGATCCTACAATGAGCAGTTCTTC.

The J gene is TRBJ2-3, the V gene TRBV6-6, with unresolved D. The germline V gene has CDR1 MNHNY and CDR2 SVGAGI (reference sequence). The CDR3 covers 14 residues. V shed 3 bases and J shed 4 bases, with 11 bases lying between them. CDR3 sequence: CASSYPAAADTQYF. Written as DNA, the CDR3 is TGTGCCAGCAGTTATCCGGCTGCGGCAGATACGCAGTATTTT.

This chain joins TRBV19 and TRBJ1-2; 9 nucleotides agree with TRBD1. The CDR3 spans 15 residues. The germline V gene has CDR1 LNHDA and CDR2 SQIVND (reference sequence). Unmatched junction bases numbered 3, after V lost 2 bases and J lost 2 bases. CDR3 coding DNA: TGTGCCAGTAGTATAACGACAGGGGGGAACTATGGCTACACCTTC. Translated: CASSITTGGNYGYTF.

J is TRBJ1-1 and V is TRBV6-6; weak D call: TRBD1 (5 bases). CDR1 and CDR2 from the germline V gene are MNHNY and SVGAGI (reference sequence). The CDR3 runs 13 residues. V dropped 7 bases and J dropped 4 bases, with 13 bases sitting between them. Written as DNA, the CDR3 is TGTGCCAGCACTGCCGCGGGGGGCACTGAAGCTTTCTTT. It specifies CASTAAGGTEAFF.

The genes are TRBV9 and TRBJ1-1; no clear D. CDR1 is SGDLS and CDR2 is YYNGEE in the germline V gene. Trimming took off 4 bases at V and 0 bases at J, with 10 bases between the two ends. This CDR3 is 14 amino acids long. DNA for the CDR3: TGTGCCAGCAGCCCGACGGGTCTGAACACTGAAGCTTTCTTT. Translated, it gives CASSPTGLNTEAFF.

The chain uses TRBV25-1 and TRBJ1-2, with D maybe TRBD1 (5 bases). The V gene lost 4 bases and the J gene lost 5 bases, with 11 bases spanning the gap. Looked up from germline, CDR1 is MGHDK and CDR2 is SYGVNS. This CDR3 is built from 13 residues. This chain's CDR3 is CASSADKGYGYTF. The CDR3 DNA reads TGTGCCAGCAGTGCGGACAAAGGGTATGGCTACACCTTC.

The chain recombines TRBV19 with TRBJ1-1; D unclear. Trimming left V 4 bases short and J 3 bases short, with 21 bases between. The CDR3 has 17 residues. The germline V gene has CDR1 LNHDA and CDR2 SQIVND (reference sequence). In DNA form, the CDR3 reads TGTGCCAGTAGTACCCGATGGGTGGCGGGGATCGACACTGAAGCTTTCTTT. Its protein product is CASSTRWVAGIDTEAFF.

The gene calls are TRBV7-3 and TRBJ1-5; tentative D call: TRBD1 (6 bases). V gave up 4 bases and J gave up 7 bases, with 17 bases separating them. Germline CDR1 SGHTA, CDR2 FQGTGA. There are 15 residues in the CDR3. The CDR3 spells CASSSRGGVNQPQHF. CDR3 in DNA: TGTGCCAGCAGCTCACGTGGGGGCGTCAACCAGCCCCAGCATTTT. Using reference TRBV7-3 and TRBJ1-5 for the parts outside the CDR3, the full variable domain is GAGVSQTPSNKVTEKGKYVELRCDPISGHTALYWYRQSLGQGPEFLIYFQGTGAADDSGLPNDRFFAVRPEGSVSTLKIQRTERGDSAVYLCASSSRGGVNQPQHFGDGTRLSIL.

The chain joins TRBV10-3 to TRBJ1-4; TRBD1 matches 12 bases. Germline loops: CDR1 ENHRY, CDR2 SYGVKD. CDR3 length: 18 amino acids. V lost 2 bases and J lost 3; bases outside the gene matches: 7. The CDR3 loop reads CAISEAAGQGAPNEKLFF. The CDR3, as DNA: TGTGCCATCAGTGAGGCTGCGGGACAGGGGGCTCCTAATGAAAAACTGTTTTTT.